The 29 T cell receptor beta chains reported below all come from one sample, sequenced in a study of beta chain features in type 1 diabetes (dated by TCRdb to 2016 to 2019). The library came from the immunoSEQ multiplex PCR assay. The entire isolated RNA was reverse transcribed using the High Capacity cDNA Reverse Transcription Kit, and thus expressed TCRB transcripts were sequenced. Entries here come from immuneACCESS through TCRdb and include only in-frame sequences with V and J called. Some clones fail to appear in such tables; in the studies checked, an unresolved V gene covers under half of the shortfall, and the cause of the remainder is unknown. This sample has around 450,000 clones in its table, and 9.5% to 12% of those were observed once. In total, the top ten clones hold around 0.05% of the sample. The sequenced material came from naive CD4+ T cells from blood. The intended sense of this specimen's cell subset or site label: true naive CD4+ T cells. Every receptor here comes from a young woman in good health.

The CDR3, as DNA: TGTGCCACCAGCAGCAGCTTGAGCACAGATACGCAGTATTTT. Translation: CATSSSLSTDTQYF. V is TRBV15 and J is TRBJ2-3; D is unclear. Trimming stripped 3 bases from V and 0 bases from J, with 7 bases between. The V gene's germline CDR1 is LNHNV and CDR2 YYDKDF (reference sequence). The CDR3 is made up of 14 amino acids.

The chain employs TRBV5-1 and TRBJ2-3; D not certain. From germline, CDR1 is SGHRS and CDR2 YFSETQ. The CDR3 totals 15 residues. Between the trimmed V and J ends, which lost 0 bases and 0 bases, there was a span of 8 bases. The CDR3 loop is CASSLGSPSTDTQYF. The CDR3 bases are TGCGCCAGCAGCTTGGGCAGTCCTAGCACAGATACGCAGTATTTT.

The chain has TRBV5-1 and TRBJ2-3; a possible D gene is TRBD2 (5 bases). The CDR3 is 15 residues long. The V end was cut by 4 bases, the J end by 0 bases, with 12 bases between. The germline V gene has CDR1 SGHRS and CDR2 YFSETQ. The CDR3 coding sequence is TGCGCCAGCAGCGACACCCGAGGGAGCACAGATACGCAGTATTTT. It yields the protein CASSDTRGSTDTQYF.

The gene calls are TRBV19 and TRBJ1-4, with 9 bases lining up with TRBD1. The germline V gene has CDR1 LNHDA and CDR2 SQIVND (reference sequence). J lost 5 bases, V lost 7 bases, and 5 bases had no gene match. CDR3 length: 14 amino acids. CDR3 region: CASTLDRGNEKLFF. The CDR3 DNA reads TGTGCCAGTACCCTGGACAGGGGCAATGAAAAACTGTTTTTT.

This rearrangement joins TRBV28 to TRBJ1-6; D gene unclear. This CDR3 region has 13 residues. CDR1 is MDHEN, CDR2 SYDVKM, per germline. The V end was cut by 9 bases, the J end by 1 base, with 7 bases between. DNA of the CDR3: TGTGCCAGTGAACCGTCCTATAATTCACCCCTCCACTTT. It codes for CASEPSYNSPLHF.

This clone came up a few times. The chain is built from TRBV6-6 and TRBJ2-7; 10 nucleotides line up with TRBD1. The CDR3 covers 15 residues. Germline V gives CDR1 MNHNY, CDR2 SVGAGI (reference sequence). Trimming took 5 bases from V and 3 from J; bases not matched to a gene: 7. CDR3 sequence: CASSPSGQGYYEQYF. CDR3 in DNA: TGTGCCAGCAGTCCTTCGGGACAGGGGTACTACGAGCAGTACTTC.

Only a few counts were recorded for this clone. CDR3 amino acids: CSVAQGPGELFF. CDR3 sequence (DNA): TGCAGCGTGGCTCAGGGACCCGGGGAGCTGTTTTTT. The chain couples TRBV29-1 to TRBJ2-2, with D possibly called TRBD1 or TRBD2 (5 bases each). Germline CDR1 is SQVTM and CDR2 is ANQGSEA. The length of the CDR3 is 12 residues. Deletions cut 6 bases from V and 6 bases from J, with 11 bases between.

V and J are TRBV4-1 and TRBJ1-1; D not certain. In germline, CDR1 is MGHRA, CDR2 YSYEKL. The CDR3 covers 15 residues. Trimming shortened V by 2 bases and J by 0 bases, and 10 bases separated the two germline ends. The DNA of the CDR3 is TGCGCCAGCAGCCAACCAATACAGATGAACACTGAAGCTTTCTTT. It is translated as CASSQPIQMNTEAFF.

This clone showed up just a few times. The chain couples TRBV4-1 to TRBJ2-1; weak D call: TRBD2 (6 bases). This CDR3 has 15 amino acids. The ends were cut back, 1 base at V and 9 bases at J, with 16 bases in the middle. CDR1 and CDR2 (germline): MGHRA, YSYEKL. The DNA for the CDR3 is TGCGCCAGCAGCCAAGTGGGGACTCGAAATTTTGAGCAGTTCTTC. This sequence encodes CASSQVGTRNFEQFF.

This clone was counted only a few times. The junction does not match germline at one end; this may be a read error. V usage is TRBV5-4 and J usage is TRBJ2-5; tentative D call: TRBD1 (5 bases). CDR1 SGHNT and CDR2 YYREEE come from the germline V gene (reference sequence). This CDR3 comprises 17 residues. The chain's CDR3 is CASSQEIGSGRGETQYF. CDR3 DNA: TGCGCCAGCAGCCAAGAAATTGGCTCAGGGCGAGGCGAGACCCAGTACTTC.

This clone occurred a few times. V and J are TRBV9 and TRBJ1-6, with D tentatively TRBD1 (6 bases). V dropped 3 bases and J dropped 8 bases, with 12 bases sitting between them. In germline, CDR1 is SGDLS, CDR2 YYNGEE. The CDR3 contains 14 residues. The CDR3 spells CASSARAGDSPLHF. CDR3 nucleotides: TGTGCCAGCAGCGCCAGGGCAGGGGATTCACCCCTCCACTTT.

V is TRBV5-6 and J is TRBJ2-3; 9 positions match TRBD1. V was clipped by 7 bases and J by 5 bases; unmatched bases: 8. CDR1 SGHDT and CDR2 YYEEEE come from the germline V gene. The CDR3 has 14 amino acids. The CDR3 DNA is TGTGCCAGCTCACGGACAGGGGTGGGAGATACGCAGTATTTT. This gives the protein CASSRTGVGDTQYF.

This clone was counted a single time. The chain links TRBV18 to TRBJ2-3, with 7 bases fitting TRBD2. Trimming took 5 bases from V and 5 from J; bases not matched to a gene: 1. This CDR3 contains 12 residues. Germline values: CDR1 KGHSH, CDR2 LQKENI. CDR3 region: CASSVAGDTQYF. DNA of the CDR3: TGTGCCAGCTCAGTAGCGGGAGATACGCAGTATTTT. Drawing the rest from reference TRBV18 and TRBJ2-3, the complete variable domain is NAGVMQNPRHLVRRRGQEARLRCSPMKGHSHVYWYRQLPEEGLKFMVYLQKENIIDESGMPKERFSAEFPKEGPSILRIQQVVRGDSAAYFCASSVAGDTQYFGPGTRLTVL.

The V call is TRBV4-2, the J call TRBJ2-7; D is unresolved. Germline CDR1 and CDR2: LGHNA and YNFKEQ. The CDR3 runs to 16 residues. V was shortened by 4 bases and J by 0 bases, with 16 bases between the two germline ends. CDR3 nucleotide sequence: TGTGCCAGCAGCCTTTGGACCCAGAGGCCCTCCTACGAGCAGTACTTC. As protein: CASSLWTQRPSYEQYF.

The CDR3 coding sequence is TGCAGCGTCCACTATCGCGGGGGAGGCTATGGCTACACCTTC. It translates to CSVHYRGGGYGYTF. J is TRBJ1-2 and V is TRBV29-1; D possibly corresponds to TRBD1 (5 bases). Trimming left V 6 bases short and J 4 bases short, with 18 bases between. Germline loops: CDR1 SQVTM, CDR2 ANQGSEA. This CDR3 spans 14 amino acids.

J is TRBJ2-7 and V is TRBV6-1; D is perhaps TRBD1 (5 bases). The CDR3 has 13 amino acids. Germline V CDR1 and CDR2: MNHNS, SASEGT. The germline V and J ends were trimmed by 5 bases and 2 bases, with 10 bases remaining between them. The CDR3 here is CASSRAGPYEQYV. CDR3 in DNA: TGTGCCAGCAGTAGAGCAGGGCCCTACGAGCAGTACGTC.

This clone was counted only a few times. The chain recombines TRBV11-2 with TRBJ2-3; TRBD1 aligns across 9 bases. Trimming at V came to 5 bases and at J to 1 base, leaving 7 bases not matched to a gene. The CDR3 contains 16 residues. Germline lookup yields CDR1 SGHAT and CDR2 FQNNGV. The CDR3 DNA reads TGTGCCAGCAGCCCTTTAGGGGACAGGGGCACAGATACGCAGTATTTT. Protein sequence: CASSPLGDRGTDTQYF.

CDR3 coding DNA: TGTGCCAGCTCCTTGCAAGAGCCGGGCGTAAACAATGAGCAGTTCTTC. Translating gives CASSLQEPGVNNEQFF. The chain carries TRBV18 and TRBJ2-1; no clear D. V gave up 6 bases and J gave up 5 bases, with 20 bases separating them. From germline, CDR1 is KGHSH and CDR2 LQKENI. The CDR3 sequence is 16 residues long.

This clone was found a few times. The chain employs TRBV25-1 and TRBJ2-3, with TRBD2 as a possible D gene (6 bases). V lost 3 bases and J lost 4, with 14 bases in between. CDR3 length: 15 amino acids. Germline V gives CDR1 MGHDK, CDR2 SYGVNS. CDR3 bases: TGTGCCAGCAGTGACCACCTTGGGACTTCAGATACGCAGTATTTT. Amino acid sequence: CASSDHLGTSDTQYF.

The chain joins TRBV18 to TRBJ2-1; tentative D call: TRBD2 (6 bases). There are 14 residues in the CDR3. V dropped 3 bases and J dropped 6 bases, with 12 bases sitting between them. CDR1 is KGHSH and CDR2 is LQKENI in the germline V gene. The CDR3 nucleotides are TGTGCCAGCTCACCCGCTGGACTATTCAATGAGCAGTTCTTC. Translation: CASSPAGLFNEQFF.

The chain employs TRBV29-1 and TRBJ2-1; possibly TRBD1 for D (6 bases). Germline V gene data show CDR1 as SQVTM and CDR2 as ANQGSEA. The CDR3 consists of 15 residues. Trimming took 6 bases from V and 8 from J, leaving 23 bases between them. The CDR3 region is CSVAKGQYGTDEQFF. DNA of the CDR3: TGCAGCGTCGCAAAAGGACAGTATGGGACCGATGAGCAGTTCTTC.

This chain uses TRBV2 with TRBJ2-5; unclear D gene. The CDR3 totals 13 residues. V shed 1 base and J shed 5 bases, with 8 bases lying between them. Germline CDR1 is SNHLY and CDR2 is FYNNEI. The CDR3 bases are TGTGCCAGCAGTGAAGGCTTTTGGGAGACCCAGTACTTC. It yields the protein CASSEGFWETQYF.

This clone was found a few times. V gene TRBV29-1 combines with J gene TRBJ2-7; 11 bases fit TRBD1. V lost 6 bases and J lost 6; bases outside the gene matches: 13. Germline V gives CDR1 SQVTM, CDR2 ANQGSEA. The CDR3 totals 15 residues. The CDR3 DNA follows: TGCAGCGTCAAACCCGGAGGACAGGGGGCACTCGAGCAGTACTTC. It is translated as CSVKPGGQGALEQYF.

This clone was seen a handful of times. V gene TRBV7-6 combines with J gene TRBJ2-2, with 7 bases fitting TRBD2. Trimming took 5 bases from V and 7 from J; bases not matched to a gene: 7. The CDR3 extends over 14 amino acids. CDR1 is SGHVS and CDR2 is FNYEAQ in the germline V gene. The CDR3 DNA reads TGTGCCAGCAGCCGCGGGAGTCTCGGCGGGGAGCTGTTTTTT. As protein: CASSRGSLGGELFF.

There are a few counts of this clone. CDR3 in DNA: TGTGCCAGCAGCTTGAGCAGCGGGAGAAGGTACGAGCAGTACTTC. Translation gives CASSLSSGRRYEQYF. V and J are TRBV7-9 and TRBJ2-7; TRBD2 matches at 8 bases. The CDR3 is 15 amino acids. CDR1 SEHNR and CDR2 FQNEAQ come from the germline V gene (reference sequence). V lost 3 bases and J lost 4; bases outside the gene matches: 8.

This clone was counted many times. The J gene is TRBJ2-6, the V gene TRBV14; perhaps TRBD1 as D (6 bases). Looked up from germline, CDR1 is SGHDN and CDR2 is FVKESK. The germline V and J ends were trimmed by 4 bases and 2 bases, with 12 bases remaining between them. CDR3 length: 16 amino acids. CDR3 protein: CASSPPPGAGANVLTF. Written as DNA, the CDR3 is TGTGCCAGCAGCCCGCCCCCAGGGGCTGGGGCCAACGTCCTGACTTTC.

The table lists this clone with a few counts. V usage is TRBV7-2 and J usage is TRBJ1-2, with TRBD1 as a possible D gene (5 bases). The CDR3 runs to 15 residues. Per germline, CDR1 SGHTA and CDR2 FQGNSA. The V end was cut by 0 bases, the J end by 8 bases, with 16 bases between. The CDR3: CASSLAPRAGQGYTF. In DNA form, the CDR3 reads TGTGCCAGCAGCTTAGCTCCCCGGGCAGGGCAAGGCTACACCTTC. Looking up the rest from reference TRBV7-2 and TRBJ1-2 gives the full variable domain: GAGVSQSPSNKVTEKGKDVELRCDPISGHTALYWYRQSLGQGLEFLIYFQGNSAPDKSGLPSDRFSAERTGGSVSTLTIQRTQQEDSAVYLCASSLAPRAGQGYTFGSGTRLTVV.

This clone has more than one count but fewer than ten. V is TRBV7-9 and J is TRBJ2-7; a possible D gene is TRBD1 (6 bases). The V end was cut by 2 bases, the J end by 2 bases, with 10 bases between. The CDR3 covers 14 residues. Germline V gene data show CDR1 as SEHNR and CDR2 as FQNEAQ (reference sequence). The CDR3 sequence is CASSLREGAYEQYF. DNA of the CDR3: TGTGCCAGCAGCTTACGTGAGGGGGCCTACGAGCAGTACTTC.

This chain links TRBV11-1 with TRBJ2-7; D might be TRBD1 (5 bases). Trimming pared 3 bases from V and 5 bases from J, leaving 11 bases between. The CDR3 sequence is 13 residues long. Germline assignment: CDR1 SGHAT and CDR2 FQDESV (reference sequence). The CDR3, as DNA: TGTGCCAGCAGCTTGGCAGGGCTGAACGAGCAGTACGTC. The encoded protein is CASSLAGLNEQYV.